These 3 T cell receptor beta chains were all obtained from the same sample, sequenced in a study of T cell repertoires in cytomegalovirus infection. TCRdb reprocessed the reads via MiXCR and lists one record per CDR3 protein. The data contain hundreds of thousands of distinct CDR3 sequences, 20% to 25% of them seen just once; the ten biggest clones take up 7.5% to 9%. Sequencing was performed on CD8+ T cells from PBMCs. These receptor sequences come from a human donor in good health (CMV status not recorded). Some clones in this sample may be carry-over from other donors' samples.

This chain links TRBV7-8 with TRBJ2-5; D gene ambiguous. The germline gives CDR1 SGHVS, CDR2 FQNEAQ. V was shortened by 4 bases and J by 2 bases, with 11 bases between the two germline ends. This CDR3 region has 14 residues. CDR3 DNA sequence: TGTGCCAGCAGCTCGGCCAGAAGGCAAGAGACCCAGTACTTC. Its translation: CASSSARRQETQYF.

The CDR3 DNA reads as TGCAGTGCTCCACACCAGACAGCTCCCACAGATACGCAGTATTTT. As protein: CSAPHQTAPTDTQYF. The V and J genes are TRBV20-1 and TRBJ2-3; a possible D gene is TRBD1 (5 bases). This CDR3 spans 15 amino acids. Per the germline V gene, CDR1 is DFQATT and CDR2 is SNEGSKA (reference sequence). V was pared by 5 bases and J by 2 bases, with 17 bases between.

V usage is TRBV5-5 and J usage is TRBJ2-1, with D possibly being TRBD1 (6 bases). V was shortened by 4 bases and J by 2 bases, with 13 bases between the two germline ends. The CDR3 totals 15 residues. Per the germline V gene, CDR1 is SGHKS and CDR2 is YYEKEE (reference sequence). CDR3 coding DNA: TGTGCCAGCAGCGTTACAGGGAATACCTACAATGAGCAGTTCTTC. This gives the protein CASSVTGNTYNEQFF.